The 32 T cell receptor beta chains in this list originate from one sample, sequenced in a study of T-cell memory formation after mild COVID-19. TCRdb re-called the 5' RACE reads through MiXCR, storing one row per CDR3 protein. This sample has 240,000 or so distinct CDR3 sequences, with over 9% found just once. Sample: PBMCs or a T cell subset sorted from them (not recorded which). The receptors come from a man aged 18 to 29 who had mild COVID-19 (a few samples of this study predate the infection). Cell type and time point are not known.

This clonotype was detected a few times. The J gene is TRBJ1-1, the V gene TRBV10-3; TRBD1 matches at 7 bases. J was trimmed by 1 base and V by 10 bases; bases with no gene match: 6. The CDR3 length is 13 residues. Germline loops: CDR1 ENHRY, CDR2 SYGVKD. The CDR3 sequence is CATRGAENTEAFF. CDR3 nucleotides: TGTGCCACCAGGGGGGCTGAGAACACTGAAGCTTTCTTT.

The chain recombines TRBV11-2 with TRBJ2-1, with TRBD1 identical over 10 bases. This CDR3 comprises 15 residues. The germline CDR1 and CDR2 sequences are SGHAT and FQNNGV. V lost 0 bases to trimming and J lost 12 bases; unmatched junction nucleotides: 8. In DNA form, the CDR3 reads TGTGCCAGCAGCTTAGACTCGGGACAGGGGTCGTGGCAGTTCTTC. This gives the protein CASSLDSGQGSWQFF.

The chain uses TRBV13 and TRBJ1-6, with D tentatively TRBD1 (6 bases). The V end lost 4 bases, the J end lost 11 bases, and 18 bases lay between the germline ends. The CDR3 has 15 amino acids. Germline assignment: CDR1 PRHDT and CDR2 FYEKMQ (reference sequence). The CDR3 protein is CASSSRAGEWPPLHF. DNA of the CDR3: TGTGCCAGCAGCTCCCGGGCAGGGGAATGGCCACCCCTCCACTTT.

The J gene is TRBJ1-5, the V gene TRBV27; D is uncertain. Germline CDR1 and CDR2: MNHEY and SMNVEV (reference sequence). V lost 7 bases and J 7 bases, leaving 11 bases between the germline ends. The CDR3 loop spans 12 amino acids. CDR3 residues: CASTERWQPQHF. The CDR3 DNA reads as TGTGCCAGCACCGAACGGTGGCAGCCCCAGCATTTT.

The chain combines TRBV6-5 with TRBJ2-6; D not resolved. CDR1 and CDR2 (germline): MNHEY, SVGAGI. Trimming took 2 bases from V and 2 from J, leaving 7 bases between them. The CDR3 covers 15 residues. The CDR3 DNA reads as TGTGCCAGCAGTTACGGTGGAGCTGGGGCCAACGTCCTGACTTTC. Its protein is CASSYGGAGANVLTF.

This clonotype has a count of ten or more. J is TRBJ2-2 and V is TRBV7-6; a possible D gene is TRBD2 (5 bases). The germline V and J ends were trimmed by 1 base and 8 bases, with 14 bases remaining between them. CDR3 size: 15 residues. Looked up from germline, CDR1 is SGHVS and CDR2 is FNYEAQ. The CDR3 DNA reads as TGTGCCAGCAGCTTAGACGCCGGGGTATCAGGGGAGCTGTTTTTT. Protein product: CASSLDAGVSGELFF.

This clonotype was observed a handful of times. V and J are TRBV6-2 or TRBV6-3 and TRBJ1-1; a weak D match, TRBD1 (5 bases). V lost 2 bases and J 3 bases, leaving 13 bases between the germline ends. The CDR3 covers 15 residues. Germline-derived CDR1 and CDR2 are MNHEY and SVGEGT. CDR3 in DNA: TGTGCCAGCAGTTACCCACACCGAGGGGACACTGAAGCTTTCTTT. It codes for CASSYPHRGDTEAFF.

Ten or more counts support this clonotype. The rearrangement joins TRBV5-6 to TRBJ1-4; 8 nucleotides agree with TRBD1. Trimming at V came to 2 bases and at J to 4 bases, leaving 4 bases not matched to a gene. The germline V gene encodes CDR1 SGHDT and CDR2 YYEEEE. The CDR3 loop spans 15 amino acids. CDR3 amino acids: CASSFRDRLNEKLFF. The CDR3 nucleotides are TGTGCCAGCAGCTTCCGGGACAGGCTTAATGAAAAACTGTTTTTT. Full variable domain (missing parts from reference TRBV5-6 and TRBJ1-4): DAGVTQSPTHLIKTRGQQVTLRCSPKSGHDTVSWYQQALGQGPQFIFQYYEEEERQRGNFPDRFSGHQFPNYSSELNVNALLLGDSALYLCASSFRDRLNEKLFFGSGTQLSVL.

This clonotype was detected a few times. J is TRBJ2-5 and V is TRBV20-1; D perhaps matches TRBD2 (6 bases). This CDR3 is 12 amino acids long. Germline assignment: CDR1 DFQATT and CDR2 SNEGSKA (reference sequence). V lost 3 bases and J 2 bases, leaving 7 bases between the germline ends. CDR3 region: CSASGGQETQYF. The DNA for the CDR3 is TGCAGTGCTAGCGGGGGACAAGAGACCCAGTACTTC.

The chain combines TRBV20-1 with TRBJ2-1; D is unresolved. The V gene's germline CDR1 is DFQATT and CDR2 SNEGSKA (reference sequence). The CDR3 extends over 16 amino acids. V dropped 1 base and J dropped 0 bases, with 13 bases sitting between them. CDR3 protein: CSARGVGPSSYNEQFF. Written as DNA, the CDR3 is TGCAGTGCTAGAGGGGTCGGGCCGAGCTCCTACAATGAGCAGTTCTTC.

This chain uses TRBV30 with TRBJ2-5; 9 nucleotides match TRBD2. This CDR3 region has 15 residues. Germline CDR1 GTSNPN, CDR2 SVGIG (reference sequence). V lost 4 bases to trimming and J lost 2 bases; unmatched junction nucleotides: 8. This CDR3 is CAWTQASGVQETQYF. The CDR3 DNA follows: TGTGCCTGGACCCAGGCTAGCGGGGTACAAGAGACCCAGTACTTC.

The chain has TRBV4-1 and TRBJ1-5; no firm D call. The CDR3 is made up of 17 amino acids. Between the trimmed V and J ends, which lost 1 base and 2 bases, there was a span of 15 bases. Germline CDR1 MGHRA, CDR2 YSYEKL. The CDR3 DNA sequence: TGCGCCAGCAGCCAAGCCGCCCGGGGATATGGCAATCAGCCCCAGCATTTT. Its protein product is CASSQAARGYGNQPQHF.

This clonotype occurred a few times. This chain joins TRBV5-1 and TRBJ1-6; 7 bases match TRBD1. Germline CDR1 and CDR2: SGHRS and YFSETQ. The CDR3 contains 15 residues. Germline trimming cut 5 bases from V and 3 bases from J; bases unmatched to any gene: 5. This chain's CDR3 is CASRGQAVYNSPLHF. The CDR3 DNA is TGCGCCAGCAGAGGACAGGCCGTCTATAATTCACCCCTCCACTTT.

The J gene is TRBJ1-1, the V gene TRBV7-9; D gene unclear. The germline CDR1 and CDR2 sequences are SEHNR and FQNEAQ (reference sequence). Trimming pared 6 bases from V and 1 base from J, leaving 12 bases between. The CDR3 has 14 amino acids. The chain's CDR3 is CASSADFGNTEAFF. CDR3 nucleotide sequence: TGTGCCAGCAGTGCGGACTTTGGGAACACTGAAGCTTTCTTT.

This clonotype came up a few times. The CDR3 protein is CASSYGANVLTF. CDR3 nucleotide sequence: TGTGCCAGCAGCTATGGGGCCAACGTCCTGACTTTC. The chain links TRBV7-9 to TRBJ2-6, with no clear D. Germline V lookup: CDR1 SEHNR, CDR2 FQNEAQ (reference sequence). There are 12 residues in the CDR3. Between the trimmed V and J ends, which lost 4 bases and 3 bases, there was a span of 1 base.

The chain uses TRBV5-1 and TRBJ1-2, with TRBD1 identical over 8 bases. The CDR3 consists of 14 residues. Germline assignment: CDR1 SGHRS and CDR2 YFSETQ. V shed 4 bases, J shed 6 bases, and the junction held 8 bases outside the gene matches. The CDR3 loop reads CASSIGQGGNGYTF. As DNA, the CDR3 is TGCGCCAGCAGCATTGGACAGGGTGGAAATGGCTACACCTTC.

This clonotype appeared a few times. The J gene is TRBJ2-5, the V gene TRBV7-6; possibly TRBD2 for D (5 bases). The CDR3 runs to 17 residues. Germline V CDR1 and CDR2: SGHVS, FNYEAQ. V lost 5 bases and J lost 2, with 21 bases in between. CDR3 residues: CASSARPPQRTQETQYF. For the CDR3, the DNA is TGTGCCAGCAGCGCCCGCCCCCCCCAGCGGACGCAAGAGACCCAGTACTTC. Drawing the rest from reference TRBV7-6 and TRBJ2-5, the complete variable domain is GAGVSQSPRYKVTKRGQDVALRCDPISGHVSLYWYRQALGQGPEFLTYFNYEAQQDKSGLPNDRFSAERPEGSISTLTIQRTEQRDSAMYRCASSARPPQRTQETQYFGPGTRLLVL.

This clonotype appeared a few times. This sequence joins TRBV4-1 and TRBJ1-1; unclear D gene. The CDR3 is made up of 17 amino acids. Germline-derived CDR1 and CDR2 are MGHRA and YSYEKL. Trimming took 0 bases from V and 0 from J, leaving 14 bases between them. The CDR3 DNA reads TGCGCCAGCAGCCAAGAAAATCGGTCGGGGATGAACACTGAAGCTTTCTTT. Residues: CASSQENRSGMNTEAFF.

The chain links TRBV3-1 to TRBJ1-3; D not certain. Germline lookup yields CDR1 LGHDT and CDR2 YNNKEL (reference sequence). The CDR3 is 15 amino acids. Trimming took 2 bases from V and 1 from J, leaving 9 bases between them. CDR3 amino acids: CASSQRSGSGNTIYF. CDR3 nucleotides: TGTGCCAGCAGCCAACGATCAGGTTCTGGAAACACCATATATTTT.

This clonotype was counted a few times. The V call is TRBV5-1, the J call TRBJ2-5; no clear D gene. Trimming stripped 0 bases from V and 5 bases from J, with 8 bases between. The CDR3 is 13 amino acids. Germline assignment: CDR1 SGHRS and CDR2 YFSETQ. The CDR3 sequence: CASSLGVFETQYF. The CDR3 DNA follows: TGCGCCAGCAGCTTGGGGGTGTTCGAGACCCAGTACTTC.

The chain combines TRBV7-2 with TRBJ2-1, with D uncertain. The V and J ends lost 1 base and 3 bases respectively, with 10 bases between them. This CDR3 region has 15 residues. The germline V gene encodes CDR1 SGHTA and CDR2 FQGNSA. DNA for the CDR3: TGTGCCAGCAGCTTAGTACGTGGCAACTACAATGAGCAGTTCTTC. It yields the protein CASSLVRGNYNEQFF.

J is TRBJ1-2 and V is TRBV2, with TRBD1 identical over 9 bases. CDR1 and CDR2 from the germline V gene are SNHLY and FYNNEI. The CDR3 is made up of 13 amino acids. J lost 8 bases, V lost 6 bases, and 7 bases had no gene match. The CDR3 nucleotides are TGTGCCAGCAGCGAAACAGGGGGCGGAGGCTACACCTTC. This sequence encodes CASSETGGGGYTF.

A few counts support this clonotype. This chain links TRBV5-1 with TRBJ2-3; 8 bases map to TRBD2. Per germline, CDR1 SGHRS and CDR2 YFSETQ. The CDR3 spans 15 residues. Trimming took 1 base from V and 3 from J; bases not matched to a gene: 4. The DNA for the CDR3 is TGCGCCAGCAGCTTGAGTAGCGGGACAACAGATACGCAGTATTTT. Its protein is CASSLSSGTTDTQYF.

This clonotype was found many times. The chain uses TRBV6-2 or TRBV6-3 and TRBJ2-1; tentatively, D is TRBD2 (7 bases). The germline V gene encodes CDR1 MNHEY and CDR2 SVGEGT. V gave up 10 bases and J gave up 1 base, with 17 bases separating them. The CDR3 has 15 residues. Here the CDR3 DNA reads TGTGCCACCAGGTGGGCGGGGGCGTCCTACAATGAGCAGTTCTTC. The encoded protein is CATRWAGASYNEQFF.

The V and J genes are TRBV4-2 and TRBJ2-2, with D tentatively TRBD1 (6 bases). Trimming pared 1 base from V and 5 bases from J, leaving 8 bases between. Per germline, CDR1 LGHNA and CDR2 YNFKEQ. The CDR3 is made up of 14 amino acids. The CDR3 here is CASSQAGTTGELFF. The CDR3 nucleotides read TGTGCCAGCAGCCAAGCGGGGACAACCGGGGAGCTGTTTTTT.

The chain employs TRBV20-1 and TRBJ2-7; a possible D gene is TRBD2 (5 bases). The germline V gene encodes CDR1 DFQATT and CDR2 SNEGSKA (reference sequence). V shed 5 bases and J shed 3 bases, with 14 bases lying between them. This CDR3 contains 13 residues. The CDR3 DNA reads as TGCAGTGCTGGTCCAGGAGGCAACTACGAGCAGTACGTC. Amino acid sequence: CSAGPGGNYEQYV.

The rearrangement links TRBV2 to TRBJ1-4; D not certain. The V and J ends lost 2 bases and 0 bases respectively, with 7 bases between them. The CDR3 runs to 15 residues. CDR1 is SNHLY and CDR2 is FYNNEI in the germline V gene. This CDR3 reads CASSEQATTNEKLFF. CDR3 nucleotides: TGTGCCAGCAGTGAACAGGCCACAACTAATGAAAAACTGTTTTTT.

This clonotype was recorded a few times. The gene calls are TRBV6-2 or TRBV6-3 and TRBJ2-5; no firm D call. The CDR3 totals 14 residues. The V end was cut by 1 base, the J end by 5 bases, with 11 bases between. Germline lookup yields CDR1 MNHEY and CDR2 SVGEGT. The CDR3 DNA follows: TGTGCCAGCAGTTACTGGACCGCCTCTGAGACCCAGTACTTC. This gives the protein CASSYWTASETQYF.

This clonotype has a handful of counts. The V and J genes are TRBV28 and TRBJ1-4, with D possibly TRBD1 on 6 matching bases. Germline values: CDR1 MDHEN, CDR2 SYDVKM. The V gene lost 7 bases and the J gene lost 0 bases, with 15 bases spanning the gap. The CDR3 spans 16 residues. CDR3 in amino acids: CASNLGAVATNEKLFF. The CDR3 coding sequence is TGTGCCAGCAACCTGGGGGCGGTAGCAACTAATGAAAAACTGTTTTTT. Based on the CDR3 plus reference TRBV28 and TRBJ1-4, the full variable domain is DVKVTQSSRYLVKRTGEKVFLECVQDMDHENMFWYRQDPGLGLRLIYFSYDVKMKEKGDIPEGYSVSREKKERFSLILESASTNQTSMYLCASNLGAVATNEKLFFGSGTQLSVL.

CDR3 in DNA: TGTGCCACCAGTGATTTCAAGGACAGGGGACGCAATGAGCAGTTCTTC. Protein: CATSDFKDRGRNEQFF. The V gene is TRBV24-1, the J gene TRBJ2-1; 9 nucleotides align to TRBD1. V lost 1 base to trimming and J lost 6 bases; unmatched junction nucleotides: 6. The CDR3 runs 16 residues. Germline lookup yields CDR1 KGHDR and CDR2 SFDVKD.

This clonotype was seen more than once but under ten times. This chain connects TRBV19 to TRBJ1-1, with a possible D match to TRBD1 (5 bases). The CDR3 covers 14 residues. Trimming cost V 7 bases and J 4 bases, with 16 bases left between them. Germline CDR1 reads LNHDA; CDR2 reads SQIVND (reference sequence). The CDR3 region has the DNA TGTGCCAGTACCCCCGGGATTGGGGGCACTGAAGCTTTCTTT. It is translated as CASTPGIGGTEAFF.

This clonotype was detected ten times or more. CDR3 in DNA: TGTGCCAGCAGCCAGGGACTAGCGAGTACCAATGAGCAGTTCTTC. Protein sequence: CASSQGLASTNEQFF. The rearrangement uses TRBV7-6 and TRBJ2-1, with 10 bases matching TRBD2. After removal of 5 bases from V and 6 bases from J, the junction contained 7 bases not matched to a gene. CDR3 size: 15 residues. From germline, CDR1 is SGHVS and CDR2 FNYEAQ.